Shown below are 19 T cell receptor beta chains from a single sample sequenced in a study of tumor-infiltrating lymphocytes in primary liver carcinoma. For each extraction, RNA and DNA were obtained together from 20-30 mg of unsorted bulk tissue. From 400 to 550 ng total RNA, TCR beta cDNA was generated with a primer in the constant region. Amplification in three nested multiplex PCR rounds with slightly modified ARM-PCR gave rise to TCR beta libraries. For 10 cycles apiece, the opening two PCR rounds ran with TRBV1-TRBV30 forward primers and a C-beta reverse primer. TCRdb analysed the multiplex PCR reads with MiXCR anew, one entry per CDR3 protein. Of about 92,000 distinct CDR3 sequences listed, less than 70% were seen once; the top ten hold 27%. What was sequenced was tumor-adjacent normal liver tissue. The receptors shown here come from a man aged 40-49 years with primary liver carcinoma and hepatitis B virus infection.

A note on this clonotype: The CDR3 end shows no conserved phenylalanine or tryptophan, and so a read error is likely. This chain connects TRBV10-3 to TRBJ2-6; D is unclear. There are 13 residues in the CDR3. Looked up from germline, CDR1 is ENHRY and CDR2 is SYGVKD. V lost 8 bases, J lost 0 bases, and 5 bases lay in between. CDR3 sequence reads: CAIGDSGANVLTL. CDR3 in DNA: TGTGCCATCGGGGACTCTGGGGCCAACGTCCTGACTCTA.

This clonotype was recorded many times. J is TRBJ1-3 and V is TRBV5-1, with D possibly TRBD1 on 5 matching bases. The V gene's germline CDR1 is SGHRS and CDR2 YFSETQ. The CDR3 extends over 15 amino acids. Trimming pared 4 bases from V and 4 bases from J, leaving 15 bases between. CDR3 region: CASSLTPDSGNTIYF. Written as DNA, the CDR3 is TGCGCCAGCAGCCTAACCCCCGACAGCGGAAACACCATATATTTT.

V gene TRBV7-9 combines with J gene TRBJ2-7; D call uncertain. Germline V gene data show CDR1 as SEHNR and CDR2 as FQNEAQ (reference sequence). The CDR3 extends over 13 amino acids. Between the trimmed V and J ends, which lost 5 bases and 12 bases, there was a span of 20 bases. This CDR3 reads CASSPSSSYEWYF. CDR3 nucleotide sequence: TGTGCCAGCAGCCCTTCCTCCTCCTACGAGTGGTACTTC.

As regards this clonotype: A read error is possible here, since a much larger clone lies one base away. This chain connects TRBV6-4 to TRBJ2-1; 8 bases are a match to TRBD1. The V segment lost 7 bases and the J segment 6 bases; nucleotides outside the gene matches: 8. Per the germline V gene, CDR1 is MRHNA and CDR2 is SNTAGT. CDR3 size: 14 residues. CDR3: CASKLGQDFNEQFF. The CDR3 region has the DNA TGTGCCAGCAAACTGGGACAGGACTTCAATGAGCAGTTCTTC.

This clonotype was observed at least ten times. The rearrangement uses TRBV6-1 and TRBJ2-3; 8 bases match TRBD2. There are 14 residues in the CDR3. Germline assignment: CDR1 MNHNS and CDR2 SASEGT. V was pared by 8 bases and J by 4 bases, with 8 bases of the junction left unmatched. In DNA, the CDR3 is TGTGCCAGCGGTAGCGGGACGAGCCCAGATACGCAGTATTTT. Translated: CASGSGTSPDTQYF.

Notes on this clonotype: This sequence may be a read error, since a much larger clone differs from it by one base. J is TRBJ2-3 and V is TRBV6-5; D remains ambiguous. Per germline, CDR1 MNHEY and CDR2 SVGAGI. CDR3 length: 13 amino acids. CDR3 in DNA: TGTGTCAGCAGCCCCCTTCCGGTCGGTACGCAGTATTTT. Its translation is CVSSPLPVGTQYF.

The chain employs TRBV29-1 and TRBJ2-2; D is ambiguous. The CDR3 contains 12 residues. CDR1 SQVTM and CDR2 ANQGSEA come from the germline V gene. CDR3 nucleotides: TGCGGTGTTGACCAAGGGCTCGGGGAGCTGTTTTTT. Its protein is CGVDQGLGELFF.

In the case of this clonotype: The junction and the germline gene differ at one end; a read error may be behind it. The V call is TRBV7-3, the J call TRBJ2-2; 7 bases fit TRBD1. The CDR3 covers 13 residues. Germline V gene lookup returns CDR1 SGHTA and CDR2 FQGTGA. The CDR3 nucleotides read TGTGCCAGCAGCTTAACGGTCACAGGGGAGCCGTTTTTT. Translated: CASSLTVTGEPFF.

This chain uses TRBV12-3 or TRBV12-4 with TRBJ2-1; the D gene is possibly TRBD2 (6 bases). V was cut by 7 bases and J by 10 bases, with 14 bases left in between. This CDR3 spans 12 amino acids. CDR3 residues: CASIPLAGEQFF. DNA for the CDR3: TGTGCCAGCATCCCACTAGCCGGAGAGCAGTTCTTC.

This clonotype appeared many times. This chain links TRBV12-3 or TRBV12-4 with TRBJ1-2, with D perhaps matching TRBD1 (6 bases). V lost 2 bases and J 6 bases, leaving 16 bases between the germline ends. The CDR3 is 15 amino acids. CDR3 amino acids: CASSLPRQDDDGYTF. In DNA form, the CDR3 reads TGTGCCAGCAGTTTACCCCGACAGGACGACGATGGCTACACCTTC.

The rearrangement uses TRBV11-2 and TRBJ1-1, with unresolved D. CDR3 length equals 15 residues. Trimming cost V 6 bases and J 1 base, with 15 bases left between them. Germline values: CDR1 SGHAT, CDR2 FQNNGV. CDR3 sequence reads: CASSLREGSNTEAFF. In DNA form, the CDR3 reads TGTGCCAGCAGTTTAAGGGAGGGCTCGAACACTGAAGCTTTCTTT.

Regarding this clonotype: This CDR3 fails to terminate in the conserved phenylalanine or tryptophan, so it likely reflects a read error. Because the CDR3's place on the DNA is in doubt, the DNA is left out and the CDR3 is given as listed by TCRdb. V and J are TRBV29-1 and TRBJ2-3; the tabulated D call, TRBD1, remains unverified against the DNA. The CDR3 length equals 14 residues, ends included. The germline gives CDR1 SQVTM, CDR2 ANQGSEA. CDR3 residues: CSVAPGQLTDTQFV.

The chain employs TRBV29-1 and TRBJ2-1; no clear D gene. This CDR3 is 13 amino acids long. Germline assignment: CDR1 SQVTM and CDR2 ANQGSEA. CDR3 region: CNVDGNSYNEQFF. The CDR3 DNA sequence: TGCAATGTTGACGGTAACTCCTACAATGAGCAGTTCTTC.

Comment on this clonotype: At one of its ends the junction is not consistent with the germline gene, which may arise from a read error. This chain joins TRBV13 and TRBJ2-7, with D perhaps matching TRBD1 or TRBD2 (5 bases each). CDR3 length: 14 residues. Germline CDR1 PRHDT, CDR2 FYEKMQ (reference sequence). CDR3 in DNA: TGTGTCAGCAGCACTTCCGGGACGGTCTACGAGCAGTATTTC. The encoded protein is CVSSTSGTVYEQYF.

Remarks on this clonotype: This clone may be a read error of a much larger clone one base away. In DNA, the CDR3 is TGTGCCAGCAGTAGTCCCAGACAGGGGATGGACCACGAGCAGTACTTC. Translation: CASSSPRQGMDHEQYF. V is TRBV6-5 and J is TRBJ2-7; TRBD1 matches at 8 bases. Germline CDR1 and CDR2: MNHEY and SVGAGI. J was trimmed by 5 bases and V by 5 bases; bases with no gene match: 14. The CDR3 is 16 amino acids.

With regard to this clonotype: Its ends do not fully match the called genes, so a read error is possible. The rearrangement joins TRBV11-2 to TRBJ2-7; D uncertain. The germline CDR1 and CDR2 sequences are SGHAT and FQNNGV. The CDR3 length is 15 residues. This CDR3 is CAISLEHFRLYEQYF. The DNA for the CDR3 is TGTGCCATCAGCCTGGAGCATTTCAGACTCTACGAGCAGTATTTC.

The rearrangement links TRBV6-5 to TRBJ1-2, with 7 bases that match TRBD1. V lost 7 bases, J lost 5 bases, and 22 bases stayed unmatched. The CDR3 spans 18 residues. Germline V CDR1 and CDR2: MNHEY, SVGAGI. This CDR3 reads CASTPSPLDRALRYGYTF. The DNA of the CDR3 is TGTGCCAGCACTCCATCGCCCCTCGACAGGGCGCTTCGTTATGGCTACACCTTC.

Regarding this clonotype: The junction does not match germline at one end; this may be a read error. The chain carries TRBV11-3 and TRBJ1-1; no reliable D call. CDR1 is SGHNT, CDR2 YENEEA, per germline. This CDR3 region has 14 residues. The CDR3 DNA reads TGTGCCAGCAGCCTCGGTCAGGCGAACACAGAAGCTTTCTTT. This sequence encodes CASSLGQANTEAFF.

The rearrangement uses TRBV28 and TRBJ1-4; maybe TRBD1 (5 bases). Germline CDR1 MDHEN, CDR2 SYDVKM. This CDR3 is 17 amino acids long. With 3 bases removed from V and 8 bases from J, the gap between germline ends came to 22 bases. CDR3 region: CASSLARGEGGLEKLFF. CDR3 sequence (DNA): TGTGCCAGCAGTTTGGCCCGAGGGGAGGGAGGACTGGAAAAACTGTTTTTT.